These 10 T cell receptor beta chains were all obtained from the same sample, sequenced in a study of CD8+CD57+ T cells in acquired aplastic anemia listed by TCRdb under 2018. Reads for this sample came from an Illumina HiSeq 2000. TCR beta VDJ combination and CDR3 sequence profiling used genomic DNA as the template. The public reads were run again by TCRdb, first through fastp at Q25 and then through MiXCR, and only productive beta chains were kept. Identical CDR3 protein sequences are pooled into one entry, listed with their most common genes and DNA. The sample table lists tens of thousands of distinct CDR3 sequences, approximately 46% of them with a count of one. The top ten hold about 66% of the sample. The specimen sequenced was sorted CD4+, CD8+, or CD8+CD57+ T cells (not recorded which) from PBMCs. All receptors come from a human donor in good health, serving as a control.

This clonotype has at least ten counts. In nucleotides, the CDR3 is TGCAGCTTTGGCGGCGAGGGGGGCTACACCTTC. Translation gives CSFGGEGGYTF. This rearrangement joins TRBV29-1 to TRBJ1-2, with D perhaps TRBD1 (5 bases). Trimming pared 8 bases from V and 8 bases from J, leaving 15 bases between. Germline-derived CDR1 and CDR2 are SQVTM and ANQGSEA. There are 11 residues in the CDR3.

Concerning this clonotype: Its ends do not fully match the called genes, so a read error is possible. The chain has TRBV25-1 and TRBJ1-1; 9 bases are a match to TRBD1. The CDR3 consists of 17 residues. In germline, CDR1 is MGHDK, CDR2 SYGVNS. CDR3 nucleotides: TGTGCCAGCAGTGAATGGGGGACAGGGCTTGGGAACACTGAAGCTTTCTTC. Protein sequence: CASSEWGTGLGNTEAFF.

The chain joins TRBV24-1 to TRBJ2-3; a possible D gene is TRBD2 (5 bases). This CDR3 has 14 residues. Germline lookup yields CDR1 KGHDR and CDR2 SFDVKD. V lost 5 bases, J lost 2 bases, and 10 bases lay in between. In DNA, the CDR3 is TGTGCCACCAGTGGTCGGGGTCACACAGATACGCAGTATTTT. Protein: CATSGRGHTDTQYF.

The V gene is TRBV24-1, the J gene TRBJ2-5, with D perhaps matching TRBD2 (6 bases). The CDR3 totals 16 residues. Trimming pared 4 bases from V and 1 base from J, leaving 15 bases between. Per the germline V gene, CDR1 is KGHDR and CDR2 is SFDVKD. CDR3 in DNA: TGTGCCACCAGTGAGATAGGCCCCGGGGGCCAAGAGACCCAGTACTTC. Translated: CATSEIGPGGQETQYF.

A word on this clonotype: Being one base from a much bigger clone, this may be a read error. Given the absence of the conserved phenylalanine or tryptophan at the CDR3 end, a read error is likely. This chain connects TRBV20-1 to TRBJ2-3; possible D gene TRBD2, 6 bases. This CDR3 region has 13 residues. Trimming removed 1 base at V and 5 bases at J, with 10 bases between. Germline V gene sequence: CDR1 DFQATT, CDR2 SNEGSKA (reference sequence). The CDR3 coding sequence is TGCAGTGCTAGAGGCGGGGCCCTAGATACGCAGTATCTT. Protein: CSARGGALDTQYL.

The chain has TRBV2 and TRBJ1-1; 8 bases match TRBD1. J gave up 6 bases and V 10 bases, and 10 bases lay outside the gene matches. The CDR3 is 13 amino acids. The germline V gene encodes CDR1 SNHLY and CDR2 FYNNEI. CDR3 in amino acids: CATTGTGGAEAFF. The CDR3 coding sequence is TGTGCCACCACAGGGACAGGTGGGGCTGAAGCTTTCTTT.

This clonotype came up many times. The chain uses TRBV5-4 and TRBJ2-7; the match to TRBD2 covers 11 bases. Germline V gene lookup returns CDR1 SGHNT and CDR2 YYREEE (reference sequence). With 4 bases clipped from V and 6 bases from J, the junction kept 6 bases outside the gene matches. The CDR3 length is 14 residues. CDR3 loop: CASSDSGRASEQYF. The CDR3 nucleotides read TGTGCCAGCAGCGATAGCGGGAGGGCCTCCGAGCAGTACTTC. Filled out from reference TRBV5-4 and TRBJ2-7, the complete variable domain reads ETGVTQSPTHLIKTRGQQVTLRCSSQSGHNTVSWYQQALGQGPQFIFQYYREEENGRGNFPPRFSGLQFPNYSSELNVNALELDDSALYLCASSDSGRASEQYFGPGTRLTVT.

The chain combines TRBV6-1 with TRBJ2-2; no clear D. The V gene's germline CDR1 is MNHNS and CDR2 SASEGT. The V end lost 8 bases, the J end lost 2 bases, and 15 bases lay between the germline ends. This CDR3 comprises 15 residues. This CDR3 is CASGSVMINTGELFF. The CDR3 nucleotides are TGTGCCAGCGGATCTGTGATGATTAACACCGGGGAGCTGTTTTTT.

Details on this clonotype: It is likely a read error, because the conserved phenylalanine at the end of the CDR3 is missing. The rearrangement links TRBV5-1 to TRBJ2-7; maybe TRBD1 (6 bases). With 0 bases removed from V and 4 bases from J, the gap between germline ends came to 20 bases. Germline CDR1 reads SGHRS; CDR2 reads YFSETQ. This CDR3 has 17 amino acids. CDR3 region: CASSLGPGTPGRYEQYL. CDR3 in DNA: TGCGCCAGCAGCTTGGGCCCCGGGACACCCGGACGTTACGAGCAGTACCTC.

This clonotype has ten or more counts. The chain employs TRBV29-1 and TRBJ2-2, with 7 positions matching TRBD1. The V gene's germline CDR1 is SQVTM and CDR2 ANQGSEA. The V gene end was trimmed by 4 bases and the J gene end by 4 bases; junction bases not matched to a gene: 9. The CDR3 runs to 15 residues. CDR3 loop: CSVGPGGRVTGELFF. In DNA, the CDR3 is TGCAGCGTTGGGCCAGGGGGTCGGGTCACCGGGGAGCTGTTTTTT.